Sequencing of this TCR beta chain was carried out in a study of human T cells and chemical hapten exposure. Study results and caveats: Alopecia in all donors means immunity may differ from healthy individuals. Patch test score tracked positively with PT1 expanded TCR counts.

Ten or more counts support this clonotype. Its antigen is as yet unknown. Regarding time point: pre-sensitization, week 0. Treatment: therapeutic diphenylcyclopropenone sensitization with weekly scalp DPC. Within the library, unique molecular identifiers were attached to each individual cDNA molecule. TCRdb called the RACE reads again in MiXCR, with one record for every CDR3 protein. The table has about 110,000 distinct CDR3 sequences, roughly 12% seen once. CDR1 is SGDLS and CDR2 is YYNGEE in the germline V gene. The CDR3 is 14 amino acids. V lost 4 bases to trimming and J lost 4 bases, with 14 bases between them.

This clonotype was obtained from a woman aged 45-60 years with alopecia areata. Some clones in this sample may be carry-over from other donors' samples. The rearrangement joins TRBV9 to TRBJ1-1; tentatively, D is TRBD1 (6 bases). The sequenced sample was whole blood, obtained in connection with sensitization to the hapten diphenylcyclopropenone (DPC). The CDR3 loop is CASSLTGPGTEAFF. Written as DNA, the CDR3 is TGTGCCAGCAGCCTTACAGGGCCGGGCACTGAAGCTTTCTTT.